Presented here are 10 T cell receptor beta chains from one specimen sequenced in a study of blood T cells in healthy people across ages. It was with a sample-barcoded 5' primer and a J-beta primer mix that a second PCR of roughly 7 to 12 cycles was run. TCRdb re-analysed the 5' RACE reads in MiXCR, keeping a single row per CDR3 protein. The sample has about 1.1 million distinct CDR3 sequences; more than 30% are singletons. Input material: blood. The receptors originated from a man younger than 30 in good health.

Only one count was recorded for this clonotype. This chain uses TRBV5-1 with TRBJ1-1; D is ambiguous. V gave up 0 bases and J gave up 4 bases, with 10 bases separating them. Per the germline V gene, CDR1 is SGHRS and CDR2 is YFSETQ. The CDR3 spans 14 residues. The CDR3 loop reads CASSLARAPTEAFF. CDR3 DNA sequence: TGCGCCAGCAGCTTGGCAAGGGCCCCCACTGAAGCTTTCTTT.

This clonotype came up a few times. This could be a read error, since a much larger clone is one nucleotide away. This chain uses TRBV9 with TRBJ2-6, with 9 positions matching TRBD1. V lost 4 bases, J lost 4 bases, and 12 bases stayed unmatched. The CDR3 covers 18 residues. From germline, CDR1 is SGDLS and CDR2 YYNGEE. CDR3 DNA: TGTGCCAGCAGCACACCCAAGGACAGGGGTTTAGGGGCCAACGTCCTGACTTTC. Residues: CASSTPKDRGLGANVLTF.

The sample holds a few counts of this clonotype. The chain recombines TRBV4-1 with TRBJ1-2, with a tentative D call TRBD1 (6 bases). Trimming shortened V by 0 bases and J by 3 bases, and 17 bases separated the two germline ends. Germline-derived CDR1 and CDR2 are MGHRA and YSYEKL. The CDR3 runs to 17 residues. For the CDR3, the DNA is TGCGCCAGCAGCCAAGATGGAGACAGGAGTCTTCACTATGGCTACACCTTC. Translated, it gives CASSQDGDRSLHYGYTF.

The CDR3 region is CASSEYKREKLFF. The CDR3 bases are TGTGCCAGCAGTGAATATAAAAGGGAAAAACTGTTTTTT. The chain employs TRBV25-1 and TRBJ1-4; D unresolved. Between the trimmed V and J ends, which lost 0 bases and 8 bases, there was a span of 7 bases. Germline CDR1 is MGHDK and CDR2 is SYGVNS. This CDR3 contains 13 residues.

Worth noting for this clonotype: The junction departs from germline at one end; a sequencing error may be responsible. The chain uses TRBV5-1 and TRBJ1-1; D unresolved. CDR1 is SGHRS and CDR2 is YFSETQ in the germline V gene. The CDR3 runs to 17 residues. CDR3 sequence reads: CASTLGPGEGWNTGAFF. The DNA of the CDR3 is TGCGCCAGCACTCTTGGGCCAGGCGAGGGTTGGAACACTGGAGCTTTCTTT.

This clonotype was seen a few times. V usage is TRBV30 and J usage is TRBJ2-5; 10 bases align to TRBD1. With the DNA end fitting TRBJ2-7 better, the J assignment may be wrong. CDR1 GTSNPN and CDR2 SVGIG come from the germline V gene (reference sequence). The CDR3 has 15 residues. CDR3 coding DNA: TGTGCCTGGAGTTTGTCCGGGACAGGGGTCCCCGAGCAGTACTTC. It codes for CAWSLSGTGVPEQYF.

The genes are TRBV5-1 and TRBJ1-2; TRBD1 aligns across 8 bases. The germline gives CDR1 SGHRS, CDR2 YFSETQ. This CDR3 has 14 amino acids. Unmatched junction bases numbered 10, after V lost 5 bases and J lost 7 bases. As DNA, the CDR3 is TGCGCCAGCAGGCCAGGGGGCGTTCAAGGTGGCTACACCTTC. The encoded protein is CASRPGGVQGGYTF.

This clonotype came up once. The chain uses TRBV10-3 and TRBJ1-2; D call uncertain. The CDR3 totals 18 residues. V was cut by 6 bases and J by 0 bases, with 23 bases left in between. Looked up from germline, CDR1 is ENHRY and CDR2 is SYGVKD. The CDR3 region is CAISDQRAATPPNYGYTF. As DNA, the CDR3 is TGTGCCATCAGCGATCAAAGGGCAGCTACACCACCTAACTATGGCTACACCTTC.

This clonotype was counted only a few times. The chain links TRBV12-5 to TRBJ1-5, with TRBD1 matching 9 bases. The CDR3 is 14 residues long. Germline values: CDR1 LGHNT, CDR2 FRNRAP. The V gene end was trimmed by 6 bases and the J gene end by 6 bases; junction bases not matched to a gene: 6. This CDR3 is CASGQDRGFQPQHF. CDR3 coding DNA: TGTGCTAGTGGCCAGGACAGGGGATTTCAGCCCCAGCATTTT.

This rearrangement joins TRBV5-1 to TRBJ1-1; TRBD1 agrees at 10 bases. CDR3 length: 15 amino acids. V was pared by 4 bases and J by 3 bases, with 6 bases of the junction left unmatched. In germline, CDR1 is SGHRS, CDR2 YFSETQ. CDR3 residues: CASSTADRGYTEAFF. The CDR3 DNA follows: TGCGCCAGCAGCACAGCGGACAGGGGGTACACTGAAGCTTTCTTT.